This entry is about one T cell receptor (beta chain). This receptor's antigen is unknown. It has no much larger one-base neighbor in the sample; base qualities were not kept. The donors were included in the validation cohort of 120 subjects, a group kept apart from the roughly 690-subject first cohort. The CDR3 measures 14 amino acids from cysteine to phenylalanine. Only the CDR3 DNA is retained, 42 bases long and in frame from the first base. The germline V gene sets CDR1 to SQVTM and CDR2 to ANQGSEA. V lost 1 base and J lost 8 bases, and the count of bases not matched to a germline gene is 5. This sample is part of a study of cytomegalovirus exposure and HLA in healthy donors (TCRdb year 2017). Background for the entire study: The 650 to 750 repertoires of the first cohort and the 95 to 150 validation repertoires were produced on the same platform, according to a later analysis. The study was designed to test whether signatures of past pathogen exposure could be identified by cataloging public T cell receptors. Along with the roughly 710-subject first cohort, a separate validation cohort of approximately 110 different subjects was used. The study combined high-throughput TCR immunosequencing, statistical association of individual TCRs with disease status, and machine learning to predict cytomegalovirus infection status. Beyond this particular receptor, the publication reports: In both the original and validation cohorts, the classifier was reported to diagnose cytomegalovirus status with high specificity and sensitivity. All 120 or so repertoires were used to score co-occurrence in the validation cohort in a later analysis, because that analysis had no HLA typing for the cohort. In the study, approximately 160 TCR beta chains were listed as associated with cytomegalovirus. In a later analysis, TCRs clustered in the first cohort were found to also tend to co-occur in the 120 validation repertoires, with approximately 95% of cluster scores above 0. Most TCR sequences were seen in very few donors, while some public TCRs were found in many individuals. In vitro tests confirmed that a few of the cytomegalovirus-associated TCR beta chains recognize cytomegalovirus antigens. The authors suggested that the approach could potentially be generalized to other disease states and immunological phenotypes.

Library preparation used the immunoSEQ multiplex PCR assay. Per the authors' processing: To diagnose cytomegalovirus status from the catalog of TCR beta chain sequences, a statistical classification framework was built. Sourced from immuneACCESS, this table was stored by TCRdb with only in-frame sequences that have V and J called. A share of the clones is absent; for the studies checked, an unresolved V gene accounts for under half, and the remainder has no known explanation. From that table come the V and J calls and clone size; the DNA was used to work out D and trimming. This sample lists tens of thousands of clones; roughly 93% were detected once. Clones ranked in the top ten supply approximately 6.3% of the sample.

The sequence was obtained from a woman between 18 and 30 years old in good health and CMV-seronegative. The V and J genes are TRBV29-1 and TRBJ2-3; 11 bases in the junction line up with TRBD2. Input material: PBMCs. Here the CDR3 is given as CSVEGLAGGGTQYF. The DNA sequence reads TGCAGCGTTGAAGGTCTAGCGGGGGGAGGTACGCAGTATTTT.